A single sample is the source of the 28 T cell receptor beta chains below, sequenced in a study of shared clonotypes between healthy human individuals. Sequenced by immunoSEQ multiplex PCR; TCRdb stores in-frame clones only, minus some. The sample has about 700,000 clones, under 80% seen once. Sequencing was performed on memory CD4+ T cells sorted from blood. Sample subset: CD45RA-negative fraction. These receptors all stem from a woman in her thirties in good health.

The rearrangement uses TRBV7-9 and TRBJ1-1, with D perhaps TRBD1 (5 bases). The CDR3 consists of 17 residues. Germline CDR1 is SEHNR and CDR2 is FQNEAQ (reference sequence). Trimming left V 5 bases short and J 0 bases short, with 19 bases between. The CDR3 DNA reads TGTGCCAGCAGCCATATTCGAGACAGCTTTATGAACACTGAAGCTTTCTTT. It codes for CASSHIRDSFMNTEAFF.

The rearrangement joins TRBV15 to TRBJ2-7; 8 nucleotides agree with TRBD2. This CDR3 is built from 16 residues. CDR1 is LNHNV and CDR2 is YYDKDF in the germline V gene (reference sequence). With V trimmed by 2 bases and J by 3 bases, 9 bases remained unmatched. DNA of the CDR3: TGTGCCACCAGCAGACGTACTAGCGGAGTGAGCTACGAGCAGTACTTC. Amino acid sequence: CATSRRTSGVSYEQYF.

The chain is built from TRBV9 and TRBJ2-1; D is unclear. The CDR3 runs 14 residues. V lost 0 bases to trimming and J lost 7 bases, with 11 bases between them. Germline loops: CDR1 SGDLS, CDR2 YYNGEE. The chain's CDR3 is CASSVALGVNEQFF. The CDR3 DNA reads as TGTGCCAGCAGCGTAGCTTTAGGCGTTAATGAGCAGTTCTTC. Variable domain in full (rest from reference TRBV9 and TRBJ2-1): DSGVTQTPKHLITATGQRVTLRCSPRSGDLSVYWYQQSLDQGLQFLIQYYNGEERAKGNILERFSAQQFPDLHSELNLSSLELGDSALYFCASSVALGVNEQFFGPGTRLTVL.

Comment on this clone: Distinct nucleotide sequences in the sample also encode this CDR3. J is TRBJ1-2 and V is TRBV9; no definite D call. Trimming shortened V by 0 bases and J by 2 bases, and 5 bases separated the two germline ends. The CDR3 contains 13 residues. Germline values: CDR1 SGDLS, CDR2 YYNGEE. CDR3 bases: TGTGCCAGCAGCGTAGACGGGAACTATGGCTACACCTTC. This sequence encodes CASSVDGNYGYTF.

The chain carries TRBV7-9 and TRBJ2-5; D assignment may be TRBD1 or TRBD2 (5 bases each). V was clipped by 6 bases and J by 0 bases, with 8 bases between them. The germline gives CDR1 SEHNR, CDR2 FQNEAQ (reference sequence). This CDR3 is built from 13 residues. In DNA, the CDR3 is TGTGCCAGCAGGCCGGGACACCAAGAGACCCAGTACTTC. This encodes CASRPGHQETQYF.

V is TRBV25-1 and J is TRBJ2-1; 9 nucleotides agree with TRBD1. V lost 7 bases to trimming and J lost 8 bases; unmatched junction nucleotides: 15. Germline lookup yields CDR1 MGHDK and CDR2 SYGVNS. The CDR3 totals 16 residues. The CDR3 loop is CASTARAQGASDEQFF. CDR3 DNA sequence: TGTGCCAGCACCGCAAGGGCACAGGGGGCGTCGGATGAGCAGTTCTTC.

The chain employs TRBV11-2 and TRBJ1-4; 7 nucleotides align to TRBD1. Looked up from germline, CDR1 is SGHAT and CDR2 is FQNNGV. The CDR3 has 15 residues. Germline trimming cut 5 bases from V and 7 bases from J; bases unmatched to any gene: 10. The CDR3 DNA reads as TGTGCCAGCAGCCTCATCGGACAGGACGGTGAAAAACTGTTTTTT. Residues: CASSLIGQDGEKLFF.

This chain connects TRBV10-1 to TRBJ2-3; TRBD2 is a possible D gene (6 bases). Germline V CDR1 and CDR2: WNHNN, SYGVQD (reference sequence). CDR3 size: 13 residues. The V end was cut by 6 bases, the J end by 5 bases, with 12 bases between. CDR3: CASSFGGEDTQYF. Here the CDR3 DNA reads TGCGCCAGCAGCTTCGGGGGAGAAGATACGCAGTATTTT.

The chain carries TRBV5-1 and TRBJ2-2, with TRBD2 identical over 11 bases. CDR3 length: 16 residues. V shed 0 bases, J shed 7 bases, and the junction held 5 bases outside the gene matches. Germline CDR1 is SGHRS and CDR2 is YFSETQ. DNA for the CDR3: TGCGCCAGCAGCTTGGATAGCGGGAGGGCCCTCGGGGAGCTGTTTTTT. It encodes CASSLDSGRALGELFF.

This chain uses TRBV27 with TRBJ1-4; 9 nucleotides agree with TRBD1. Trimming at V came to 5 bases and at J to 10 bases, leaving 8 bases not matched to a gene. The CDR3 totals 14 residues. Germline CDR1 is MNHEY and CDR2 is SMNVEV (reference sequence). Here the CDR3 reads CASSERDRVGKLFF. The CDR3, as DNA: TGTGCCAGCAGTGAAAGGGACAGGGTAGGAAAACTGTTTTTT.

The chain's CDR3 is CASRETGAQLGYTF. The DNA of the CDR3 is TGTGCCAGCAGAGAGACAGGGGCGCAACTAGGCTACACCTTC. The genes are TRBV28 and TRBJ1-2, with TRBD1 matching 8 bases. V dropped 6 bases and J dropped 8; count of bases not matched to a gene: 11. The CDR3 length is 14 residues. The germline V gene has CDR1 MDHEN and CDR2 SYDVKM.

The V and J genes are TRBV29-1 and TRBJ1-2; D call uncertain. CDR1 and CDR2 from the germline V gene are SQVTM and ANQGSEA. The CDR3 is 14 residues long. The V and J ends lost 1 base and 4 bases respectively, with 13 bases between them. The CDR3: CSVEGQAHSYGYTF. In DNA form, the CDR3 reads TGCAGCGTTGAAGGTCAGGCACACAGCTATGGCTACACCTTC.

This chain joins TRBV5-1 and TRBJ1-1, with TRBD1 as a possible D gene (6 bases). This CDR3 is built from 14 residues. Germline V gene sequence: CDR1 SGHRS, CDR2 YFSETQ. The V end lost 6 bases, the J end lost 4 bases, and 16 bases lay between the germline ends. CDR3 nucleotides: TGCGCCAGCACCTGGGGGGCCGGGGGCACTGAAGCTTTCTTT. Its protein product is CASTWGAGGTEAFF.

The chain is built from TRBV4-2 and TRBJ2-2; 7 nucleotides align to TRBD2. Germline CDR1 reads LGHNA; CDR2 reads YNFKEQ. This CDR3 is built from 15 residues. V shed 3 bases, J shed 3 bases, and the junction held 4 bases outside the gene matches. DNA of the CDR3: TGTGCCAGCAGCCAGGTTACTAGCGACACCGGGGAGCTGTTTTTT. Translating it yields CASSQVTSDTGELFF.

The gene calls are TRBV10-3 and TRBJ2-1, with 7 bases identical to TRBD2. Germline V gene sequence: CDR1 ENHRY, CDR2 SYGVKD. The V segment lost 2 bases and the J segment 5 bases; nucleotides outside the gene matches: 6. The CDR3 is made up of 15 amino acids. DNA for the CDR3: TGTGCCATCAGTGAGGAGGGACTACGCAACAATGAGCAGTTCTTC. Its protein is CAISEEGLRNNEQFF.

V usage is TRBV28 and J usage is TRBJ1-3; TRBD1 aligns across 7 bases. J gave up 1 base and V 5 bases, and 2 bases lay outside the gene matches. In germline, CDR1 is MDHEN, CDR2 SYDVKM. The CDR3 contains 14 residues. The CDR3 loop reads CASSAGGSGNTIYF. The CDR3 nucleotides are TGTGCCAGCAGTGCAGGGGGTTCTGGAAACACCATATATTTT.

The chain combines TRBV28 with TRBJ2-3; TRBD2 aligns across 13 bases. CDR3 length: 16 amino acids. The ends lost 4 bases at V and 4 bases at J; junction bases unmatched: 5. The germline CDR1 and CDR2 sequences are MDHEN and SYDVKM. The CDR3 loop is CASSSWTSGSSDTQYF. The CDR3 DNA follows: TGTGCCAGCAGTTCCTGGACTAGCGGGAGCTCAGATACGCAGTATTTT.

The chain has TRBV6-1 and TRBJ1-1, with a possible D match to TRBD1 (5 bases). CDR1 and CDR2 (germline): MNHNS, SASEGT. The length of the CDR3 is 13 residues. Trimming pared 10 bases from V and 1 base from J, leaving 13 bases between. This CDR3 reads CATQAGQNTEAFF. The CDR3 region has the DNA TGTGCCACCCAGGCCGGACAGAACACTGAAGCTTTCTTT.

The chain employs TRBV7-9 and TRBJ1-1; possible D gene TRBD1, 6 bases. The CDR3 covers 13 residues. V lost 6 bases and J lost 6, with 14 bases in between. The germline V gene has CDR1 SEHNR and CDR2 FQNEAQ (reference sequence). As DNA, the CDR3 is TGTGCCAGCAGTCCCACCAGGGGATCTGAAGCTTTCTTT. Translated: CASSPTRGSEAFF.

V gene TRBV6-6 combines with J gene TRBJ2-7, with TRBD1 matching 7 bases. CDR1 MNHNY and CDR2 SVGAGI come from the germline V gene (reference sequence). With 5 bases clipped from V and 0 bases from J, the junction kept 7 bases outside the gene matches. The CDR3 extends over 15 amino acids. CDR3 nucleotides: TGTGCCAGCAGTCCAAGACAGGGTATCTCCTACGAGCAGTACTTC. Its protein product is CASSPRQGISYEQYF.

CDR3 region: CASSGRGWGKPYEQYF. CDR3 nucleotide sequence: TGTGCCAGCAGCGGCCGCGGGTGGGGGAAGCCTTACGAGCAGTACTTC. J is TRBJ2-7 and V is TRBV5-6, with D perhaps assigned TRBD1 or TRBD2 (5 bases each). Germline lookup yields CDR1 SGHDT and CDR2 YYEEEE. CDR3 length: 16 residues. The germline V and J ends were trimmed by 4 bases and 4 bases, with 21 bases remaining between them.

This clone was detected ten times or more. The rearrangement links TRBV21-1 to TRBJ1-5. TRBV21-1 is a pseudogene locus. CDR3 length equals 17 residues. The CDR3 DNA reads TGTGCCAGCAGCAAAGGGACCCTGGCCGAGGGGAATCAGCCCCAGCATTTT. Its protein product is CASSKGTLAEGNQPQHF.

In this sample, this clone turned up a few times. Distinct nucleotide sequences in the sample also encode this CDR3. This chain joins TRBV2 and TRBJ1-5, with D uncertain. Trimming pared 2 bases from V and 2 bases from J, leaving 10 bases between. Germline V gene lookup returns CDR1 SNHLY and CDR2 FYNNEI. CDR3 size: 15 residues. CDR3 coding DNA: TGTGCCAGCAGTGAAAGTCAGGTTGGCAATCAGCCCCAGCATTTT. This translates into CASSESQVGNQPQHF. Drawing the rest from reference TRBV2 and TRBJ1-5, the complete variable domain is EPEVTQTPSHQVTQMGQEVILRCVPISNHLYFYWYRQILGQKVEFLVSFYNNEISEKSEIFDDQFSVERPDGSNFTLKIRSTKLEDSAMYFCASSESQVGNQPQHFGDGTRLSIL.

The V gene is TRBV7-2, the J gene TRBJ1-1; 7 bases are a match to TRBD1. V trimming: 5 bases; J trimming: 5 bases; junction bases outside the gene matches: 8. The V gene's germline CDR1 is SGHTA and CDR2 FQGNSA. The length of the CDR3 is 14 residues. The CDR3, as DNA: TGTGCCAGCAGCCCTAGCACAGGGGAAACTGAAGCTTTCTTT. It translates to CASSPSTGETEAFF.

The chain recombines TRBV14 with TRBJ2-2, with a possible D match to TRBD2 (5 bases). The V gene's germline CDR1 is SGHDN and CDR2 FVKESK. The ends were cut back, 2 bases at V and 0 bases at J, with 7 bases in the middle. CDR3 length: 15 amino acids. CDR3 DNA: TGTGCCAGCAGCCAACAGCGGACGAACACCGGGGAGCTGTTTTTT. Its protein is CASSQQRTNTGELFF.

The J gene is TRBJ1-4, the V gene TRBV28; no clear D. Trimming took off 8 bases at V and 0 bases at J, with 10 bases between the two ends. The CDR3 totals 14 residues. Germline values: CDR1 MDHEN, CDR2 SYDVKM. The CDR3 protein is CASWRAATNEKLFF. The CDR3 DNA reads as TGTGCCAGCTGGCGGGCTGCAACTAATGAAAAACTGTTTTTT. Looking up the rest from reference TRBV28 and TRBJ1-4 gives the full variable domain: DVKVTQSSRYLVKRTGEKVFLECVQDMDHENMFWYRQDPGLGLRLIYFSYDVKMKEKGDIPEGYSVSREKKERFSLILESASTNQTSMYLCASWRAATNEKLFFGSGTQLSVL.

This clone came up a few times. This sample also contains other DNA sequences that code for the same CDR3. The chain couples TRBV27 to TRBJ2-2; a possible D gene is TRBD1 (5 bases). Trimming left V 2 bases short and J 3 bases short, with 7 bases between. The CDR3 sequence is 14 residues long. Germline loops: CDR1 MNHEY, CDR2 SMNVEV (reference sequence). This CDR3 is CASSLQGYTGELFF. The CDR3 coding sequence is TGTGCCAGCAGTTTACAGGGTTACACCGGGGAGCTGTTTTTT.

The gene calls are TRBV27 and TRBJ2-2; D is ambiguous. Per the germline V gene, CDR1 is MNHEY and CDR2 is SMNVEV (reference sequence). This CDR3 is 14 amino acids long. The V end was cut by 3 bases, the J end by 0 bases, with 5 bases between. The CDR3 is CASSFWTNTGELFF. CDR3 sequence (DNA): TGTGCCAGCAGTTTCTGGACGAACACCGGGGAGCTGTTTTTT.